This TCR beta chain was recovered during a study of T cell changes during pregnancy in multiple sclerosis. Repertoires were generated with immunoSEQ multiplex PCR, while TCRdb's copy carries only in-frame clones and drops some. The sample lists about 40,000 clones; about 93% were seen once. CDR3 length: 19 residues. Trimming removed 1 base at V and 0 bases at J, with 18 bases between. CDR1 and CDR2 (germline): LGHNA, YSLEER. The TCR comes from a female donor with multiple sclerosis, enrolled in a pregnancy study. The V call is TRBV4-3, the J call TRBJ2-2; D is uncertain. This specimen was CD4+ T cells from peripheral blood mononuclear cells, taken in the third trimester of pregnancy. Here the CDR3 DNA reads TGCGCCAGCAGCCAAGCTGCCTCTACAGTGTTTGCGAACACCGGGGAGCTGTTTTTT. The encoded protein is CASSQAASTVFANTGELFF.